This TCR beta chain was observed in a study (dated by TCRdb to between 2015 and 2017). Turning to the overall study: Whether tumor-infiltrating Tregs in breast cancer are recruited from blood Tregs or converted in situ from other CD4+ T cell subsets was tested.

Here is what the overall study found, with its caveats: The TCR gene usage of tumor memory CD4+ T cells clustered together with blood and lymph node memory CD4+ cells and with lymph node naive CD4+ cells. The greatest overlap of tumor-infiltrating Treg TCR alpha and beta sequences was observed with tumor naive CD4+ T cells, followed by blood naive CD4+ T cells. Validation in the larger cohort was restricted to a single TCR beta V-J rearrangement rather than whole repertoires.

Full-length TCR variable regions were amplified by 5' RACE PCR with constant-region reverse primers, and semi-nested PCR with Nested Universal Primer A was subsequently performed. Using the ReliaPrep RNA Cell Miniprep System, total RNA was extracted, and the SMARTer RACE 5'/3' Kit was then used to reverse transcribe the RNA into 5'RACE-ready cDNA. Full-length TCR alpha and beta libraries were barcoded with multiplex adaptors and sequenced on an Illumina MiSeq. Per the authors' processing: For each of nine subset-tissue groups, sequencing data from the five patients were combined, and the groups were compared by unsupervised clustering of TCR gene usage. The Morisita-Horn index was used to calculate repertoire similarity, with shared sequences weighted according to their contribution to each repertoire. Using fastp at Q25 and MiXCR, TCRdb reprocessed the public reads and kept productive beta chains. Every distinct CDR3 protein forms one entry, paired with its most common genes and DNA. Clone size and V and J calls follow TCRdb, not the original study. Present in this sample are tens of thousands of distinct CDR3 sequences, 28% of which were seen just once. The ten largest clonotypes hold roughly 2% of the sample.

The Miltenyi Naive CD4+ T Cell Isolation kit was used to purify naive CD4+ T cells, and Tregs were depleted with CD25 microbeads. Tregs, naive and memory CD4+ T cells from tumor, blood and ipsilateral draining lymph nodes of a few breast cancer patients underwent full-length TCR alpha and beta sequencing. Ficoll density gradient centrifugation was used to isolate mononuclear cells from lymph nodes or from 50 ml of peripheral blood. Sorted cell populations were confirmed by FACS to exceed 90% purity. According to the germline V gene, CDR1 reads MNHEY and CDR2 reads SVGAGI. The CDR3, from cysteine to phenylalanine, totals 13 residues. The only DNA kept is the CDR3, 39 bases in frame from the first base. V gives up 9 bases and J gives up 2 bases, and the segment between their germline ends measures 13 bases. This clonotype was recorded many times. Which antigen it targets is not known. No quality values exist for individual bases; no much larger clone is one base distant.

Sequencing was performed on naive CD4+ T cells sorted from blood. The cell subset or site label of this sample denotes: naive CD4+ T cells, CD4+CD45RA+CD25-. This sequence originates from a female donor with breast cancer. Recombination linked TRBV6-5 to TRBJ1-1; no confident D gene assignment can be made. The DNA reads as follows: TGTGCCAGTCATACTAGGACTAACACTGAAGCTTTCTTT. It specifies CASHTRTNTEAFF.